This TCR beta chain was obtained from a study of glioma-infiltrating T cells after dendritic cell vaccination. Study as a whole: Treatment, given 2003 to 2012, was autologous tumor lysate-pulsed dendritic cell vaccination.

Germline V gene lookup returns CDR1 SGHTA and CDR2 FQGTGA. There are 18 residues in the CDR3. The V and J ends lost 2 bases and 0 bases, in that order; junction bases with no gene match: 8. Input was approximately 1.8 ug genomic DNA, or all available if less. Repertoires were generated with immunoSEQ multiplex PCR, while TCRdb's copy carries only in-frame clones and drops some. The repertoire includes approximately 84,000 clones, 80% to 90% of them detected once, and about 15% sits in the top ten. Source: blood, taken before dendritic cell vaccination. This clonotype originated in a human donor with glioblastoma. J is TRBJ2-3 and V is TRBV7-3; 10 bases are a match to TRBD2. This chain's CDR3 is CASSLGPLAGDSTDTQYF. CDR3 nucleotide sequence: TGTGCCAGCAGCTTAGGGCCCCTAGCGGGGGATAGCACAGATACGCAGTATTTT.